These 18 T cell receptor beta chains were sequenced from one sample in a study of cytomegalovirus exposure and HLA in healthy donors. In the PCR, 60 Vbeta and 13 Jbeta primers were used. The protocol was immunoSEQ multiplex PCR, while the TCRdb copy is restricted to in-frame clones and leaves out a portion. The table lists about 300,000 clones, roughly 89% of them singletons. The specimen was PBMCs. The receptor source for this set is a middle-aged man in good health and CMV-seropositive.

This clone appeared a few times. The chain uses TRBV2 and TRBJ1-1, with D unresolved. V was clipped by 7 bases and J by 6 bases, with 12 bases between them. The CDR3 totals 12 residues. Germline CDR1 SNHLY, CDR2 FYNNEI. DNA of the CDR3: TGTGCCAGCACTAGAGACCAACCTGAAGCTTTCTTT. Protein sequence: CASTRDQPEAFF.

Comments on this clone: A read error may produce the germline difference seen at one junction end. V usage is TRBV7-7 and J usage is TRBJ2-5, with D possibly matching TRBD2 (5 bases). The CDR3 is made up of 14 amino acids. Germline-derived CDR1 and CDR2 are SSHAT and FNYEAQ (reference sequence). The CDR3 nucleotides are TGTGCTAGCAGCGTAGCCGGGATACAAGAGACCCAGTACTTC. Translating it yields CASSVAGIQETQYF.

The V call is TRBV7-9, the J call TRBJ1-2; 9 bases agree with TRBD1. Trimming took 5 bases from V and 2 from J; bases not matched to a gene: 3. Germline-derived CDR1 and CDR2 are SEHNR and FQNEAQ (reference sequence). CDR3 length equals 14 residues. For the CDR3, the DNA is TGTGCCAGCAGCGGGACAGGGTTAAACTATGGCTACACCTTC. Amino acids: CASSGTGLNYGYTF.

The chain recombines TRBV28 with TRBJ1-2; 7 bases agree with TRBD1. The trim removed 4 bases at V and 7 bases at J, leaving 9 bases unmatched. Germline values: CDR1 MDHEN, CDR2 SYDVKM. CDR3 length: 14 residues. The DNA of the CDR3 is TGTGCCAGCAGTTCCCGGGCGAGGGGGCCTGGCTACACCTTC. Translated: CASSSRARGPGYTF.

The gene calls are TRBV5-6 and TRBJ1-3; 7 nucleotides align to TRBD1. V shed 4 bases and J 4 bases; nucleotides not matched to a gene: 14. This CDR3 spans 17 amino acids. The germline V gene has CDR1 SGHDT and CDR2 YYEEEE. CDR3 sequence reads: CASSMTGSPVGGNTIYF. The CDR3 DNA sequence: TGTGCCAGCAGCATGACAGGGAGCCCCGTAGGGGGAAACACCATATATTTT.

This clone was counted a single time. The DNA for the CDR3 is TGTGCCAGTGGAGGACAGGGACGTTCCCAGCAGTTCTTC. Amino acid sequence: CASGGQGRSQQFF. The rearrangement joins TRBV7-2 to TRBJ2-1; 8 bases fit TRBD1. Germline V CDR1 and CDR2: SGHTA, FQGNSA. The CDR3 is 13 amino acids. Germline trimming cut 9 bases from V and 11 bases from J; bases unmatched to any gene: 12.

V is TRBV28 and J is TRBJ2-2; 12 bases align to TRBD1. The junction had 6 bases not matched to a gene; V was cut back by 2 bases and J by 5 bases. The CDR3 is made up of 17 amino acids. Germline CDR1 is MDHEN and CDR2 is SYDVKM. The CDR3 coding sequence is TGTGCCAGCAGTTTAGGGACAGGGGGCGCGAGAACCGGGGAGCTGTTTTTT. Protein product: CASSLGTGGARTGELFF.

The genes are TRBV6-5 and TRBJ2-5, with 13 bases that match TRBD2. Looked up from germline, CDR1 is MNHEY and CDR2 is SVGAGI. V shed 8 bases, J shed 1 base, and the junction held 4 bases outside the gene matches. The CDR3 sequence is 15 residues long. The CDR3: CASAGTSGIQETQYF. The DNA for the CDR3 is TGTGCCAGCGCCGGGACTAGCGGGATCCAAGAGACCCAGTACTTC.

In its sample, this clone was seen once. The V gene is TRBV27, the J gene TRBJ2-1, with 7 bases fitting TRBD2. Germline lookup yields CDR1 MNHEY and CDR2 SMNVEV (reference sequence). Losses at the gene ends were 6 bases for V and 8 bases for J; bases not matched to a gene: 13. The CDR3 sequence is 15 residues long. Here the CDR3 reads CASSFGGAGWHEQFF. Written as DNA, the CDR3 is TGTGCCAGCAGCTTCGGCGGAGCGGGATGGCATGAGCAGTTCTTC.

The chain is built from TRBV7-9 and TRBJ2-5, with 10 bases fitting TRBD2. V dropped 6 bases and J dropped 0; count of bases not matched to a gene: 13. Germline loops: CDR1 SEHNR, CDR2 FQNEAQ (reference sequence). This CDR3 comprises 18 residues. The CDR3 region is CASSGRASGSPYQETQYF. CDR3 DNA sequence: TGTGCCAGCAGTGGCAGGGCTAGCGGGAGTCCGTACCAAGAGACCCAGTACTTC.

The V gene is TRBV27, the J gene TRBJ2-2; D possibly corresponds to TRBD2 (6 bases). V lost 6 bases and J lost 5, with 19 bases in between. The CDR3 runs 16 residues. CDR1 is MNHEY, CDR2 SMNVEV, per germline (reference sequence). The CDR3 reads CASSRLPFGGTGELFF. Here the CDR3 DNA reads TGTGCCAGCAGCCGGCTGCCTTTTGGGGGGACCGGGGAGCTGTTTTTT.

CDR3: CASSLFRGASYNEQFF. CDR3 DNA: TGTGCCAGCAGCTTATTTCGGGGGGCCTCCTACAATGAGCAGTTCTTC. This chain connects TRBV7-2 to TRBJ2-1, with a possible D match to TRBD2 (7 bases). Deletions cut 2 bases from V and 0 bases from J, with 11 bases between. The germline gives CDR1 SGHTA, CDR2 FQGNSA. The CDR3 runs 16 residues. The whole variable domain, filled in from reference TRBV7-2 and TRBJ2-1, reads GAGVSQSPSNKVTEKGKDVELRCDPISGHTALYWYRQSLGQGLEFLIYFQGNSAPDKSGLPSDRFSAERTGGSVSTLTIQRTQQEDSAVYLCASSLFRGASYNEQFFGPGTRLTVL.

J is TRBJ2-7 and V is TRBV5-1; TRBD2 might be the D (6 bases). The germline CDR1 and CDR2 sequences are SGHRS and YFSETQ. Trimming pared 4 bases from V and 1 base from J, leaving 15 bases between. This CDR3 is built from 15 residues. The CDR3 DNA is TGCGCCAGCAGCCCGACCGCGGGACGGTCCTACGAGCAGTACTTC. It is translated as CASSPTAGRSYEQYF.

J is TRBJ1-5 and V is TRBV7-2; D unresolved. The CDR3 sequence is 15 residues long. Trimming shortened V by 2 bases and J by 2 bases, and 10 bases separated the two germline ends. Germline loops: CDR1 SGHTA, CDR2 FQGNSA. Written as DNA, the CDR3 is TGTGCCAGCAGCTTACAACAAATTGGCAATCAGCCCCAGCATTTT. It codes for CASSLQQIGNQPQHF.

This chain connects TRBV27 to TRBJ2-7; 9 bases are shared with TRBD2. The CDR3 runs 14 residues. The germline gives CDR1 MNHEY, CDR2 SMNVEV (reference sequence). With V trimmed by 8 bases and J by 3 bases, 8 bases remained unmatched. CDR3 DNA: TGTGCCAGCGCCTGGACTAGCGCCCACTACGAGCAGTACTTC. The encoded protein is CASAWTSAHYEQYF.

CDR3 loop: CASSLAVLAEQFF. CDR3 DNA: TGTGCCAGCAGCTTAGCAGTGCTAGCGGAGCAGTTCTTC. The chain has TRBV11-2 and TRBJ2-1; TRBD2 might be the D (6 bases). Trimming pared 1 base from V and 10 bases from J, leaving 11 bases between. Germline CDR1 reads SGHAT; CDR2 reads FQNNGV. This CDR3 region has 13 residues. The full variable domain, completed using reference TRBV11-2 and TRBJ2-1, is EAGVAQSPRYKIIEKRQSVAFWCNPISGHATLYWYQQILGQGPKLLIQFQNNGVVDDSQLPKDRFSAERLKGVDSTLKIQPAKLEDSAVYLCASSLAVLAEQFFGPGTRLTVL.

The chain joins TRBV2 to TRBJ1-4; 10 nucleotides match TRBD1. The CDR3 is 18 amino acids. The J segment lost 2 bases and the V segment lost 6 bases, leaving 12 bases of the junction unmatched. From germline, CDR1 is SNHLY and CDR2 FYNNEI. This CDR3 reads CASSQDRGLFMTNEKLFF. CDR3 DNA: TGTGCCAGCAGCCAAGACAGGGGGCTATTTATGACTAATGAAAAACTGTTTTTT.

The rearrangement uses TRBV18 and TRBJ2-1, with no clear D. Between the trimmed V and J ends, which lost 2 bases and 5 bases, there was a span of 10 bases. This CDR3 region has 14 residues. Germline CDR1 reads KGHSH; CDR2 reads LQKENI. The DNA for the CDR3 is TGTGCCAGCTCACCAAATCTACAGCACAATGAGCAGTTCTTC. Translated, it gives CASSPNLQHNEQFF.